This T cell receptor (beta chain) originates from a study of CD8 T cells in ankylosing spondylitis. Study-wide results and caveats: In ankylosing spondylitis blood, a motif of roughly 8 highly homologous TCR beta variants appeared characteristic. Enrichment of disease-linked clones was reportedly significant in matched ankylosing spondylitis synovial fluid.

This clonotype has a handful of counts. What it recognizes is unknown. Libraries of TCR beta came from quantitative 5'-RACE with molecular barcodes. TCRdb recomputed calls from the 5' RACE reads with MiXCR, one row per CDR3 protein. The table shows 100,000 to 150,000 distinct CDR3 sequences, with more than 15% occurring only once. This CDR3 is built from 17 residues. Trimming pared 0 bases from V and 0 bases from J, leaving 9 bases between. Germline V gives CDR1 MNHEY, CDR2 SVGAGI. J is TRBJ2-6 and V is TRBV6-5, with D uncertain. The TCR comes from a male donor with ankylosing spondylitis. The material sequenced was blood, either unsorted or a sorted T cell fraction (not recorded which). CDR3 nucleotide sequence: TGTGCCAGCAGTTACTCACCCCCCACCTCTGGGGCCAACGTCCTGACTTTC. This codes for CASSYSPPTSGANVLTF.